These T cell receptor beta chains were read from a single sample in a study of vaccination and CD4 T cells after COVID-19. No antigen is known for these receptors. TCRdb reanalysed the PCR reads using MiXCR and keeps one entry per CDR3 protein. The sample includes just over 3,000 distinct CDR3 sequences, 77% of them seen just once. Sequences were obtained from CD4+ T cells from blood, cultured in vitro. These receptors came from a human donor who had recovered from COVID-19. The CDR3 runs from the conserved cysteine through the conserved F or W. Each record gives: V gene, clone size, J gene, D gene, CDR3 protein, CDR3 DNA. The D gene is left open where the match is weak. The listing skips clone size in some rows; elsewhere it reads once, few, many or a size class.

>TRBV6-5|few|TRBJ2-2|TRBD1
CASSYGDRNTGELFF
TGTGCCAGCAGTTACGGGGACAGGAACACCGGGGAGCTGTTTTTT
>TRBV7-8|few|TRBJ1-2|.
CASSLSQTGSYGYTF
TGTGCCAGCAGCTTATCGCAGACAGGCTCGTATGGCTACACCTTC
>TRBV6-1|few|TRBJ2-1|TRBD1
CASRDRTSPHEQFF
TGTGCCAGCAGGGACAGGACGAGTCCCCATGAGCAGTTCTTC
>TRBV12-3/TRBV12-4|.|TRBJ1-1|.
CASSLGGAPLNTEAFF
TGTGCCAGCAGTTTGGGTGGGGCACCCTTGAACACTGAAGCTTTCTTT
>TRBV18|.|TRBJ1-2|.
CASSPPGGAHYGYTF
TGTGCCAGCTCACCACCAGGGGGTGCTCACTATGGCTACACCTTC
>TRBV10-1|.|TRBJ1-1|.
CASKGPLNTEAFF
TGCGCCAGCAAAGGACCTTTGAACACTGAAGCTTTCTTT
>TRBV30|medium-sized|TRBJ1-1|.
CAWSPQGNTEAFF
TGTGCCTGGAGCCCACAGGGGAACACTGAAGCTTTCTTT
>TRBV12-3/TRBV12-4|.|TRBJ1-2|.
CASSLARGGYTF
TGTGCCAGCAGTTTAGCCAGGGGTGGCTACACCTTC
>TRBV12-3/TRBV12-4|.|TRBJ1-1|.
CASSRGRVGNTEAFF
TGTGCCAGCAGCCGGGGGAGGGTGGGGAACACTGAAGCTTTCTTT
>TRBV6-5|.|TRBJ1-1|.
CASSSFRGTEAFF
TGTGCCAGCAGTTCTTTCCGCGGGACTGAAGCTTTCTTT
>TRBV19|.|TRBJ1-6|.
CASSPLGGEFSPLHF
TGTGCCAGTAGTCCGCTAGGGGGGGAATTTTCACCCCTCCACTTT
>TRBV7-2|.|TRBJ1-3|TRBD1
CASSFRQGWGGNTIYF
TGTGCCAGCAGCTTCCGACAGGGGTGGGGTGGAAACACCATATATTTT
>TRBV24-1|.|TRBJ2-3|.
CATQSGQASTDTQYF
TGTGCCACCCAAAGCGGGCAGGCTAGCACAGATACGCAGTATTTT
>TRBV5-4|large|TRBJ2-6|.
CASRPTAGANVLTF
TGTGCCAGCAGACCAACTGCCGGGGCCAACGTCCTGACTTTC
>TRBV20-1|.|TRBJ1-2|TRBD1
CSAQGDRADYGYTF
TGCAGTGCTCAGGGGGACAGGGCGGACTATGGCTACACCTTC
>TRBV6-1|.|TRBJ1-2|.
CASTKGGHFNYGYTF
TGTGCCAGCACCAAAGGAGGACATTTTAACTATGGCTACACCTTC
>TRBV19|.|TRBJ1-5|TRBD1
CASSIRTGGTNQPQHF
TGTGCCAGTAGTATCCGGACAGGGGGTACCAATCAGCCCCAGCATTTT
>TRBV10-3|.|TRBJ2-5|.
CAISEPRGLETQYF
TGTGCCATCAGTGAGCCCAGGGGCTTGGAGACCCAGTACTTC
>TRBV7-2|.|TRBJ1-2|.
CASSPDPTGIYGYTF
TGTGCCAGCAGCCCCGACCCTACAGGGATTTATGGCTACACCTTC
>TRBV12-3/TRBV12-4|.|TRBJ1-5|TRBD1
CASKIGGMPQHF
TGTGCCAGCAAGATAGGGGGCATGCCCCAGCATTTT
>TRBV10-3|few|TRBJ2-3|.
CAISGGQISTDTQYF
TGTGCCATCAGTGGAGGACAGATTAGCACAGATACGCAGTATTTT
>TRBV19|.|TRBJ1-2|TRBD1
CASSMGQGTGNGYTF
TGTGCCAGTAGTATGGGGCAGGGGACAGGGAATGGCTACACCTTC
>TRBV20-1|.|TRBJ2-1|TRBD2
CSAPTSGGVNEQFF
TGCAGTGCCCCCACTAGCGGGGGGGTCAATGAGCAGTTCTTC
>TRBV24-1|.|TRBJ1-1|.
CATSRAVNTEAFF
TGTGCCACCAGTCGCGCGGTGAACACTGAAGCTTTCTTT
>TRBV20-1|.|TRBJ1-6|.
CSARLRGVGYNSPLHF
TGCAGTGCTAGGCTCCGGGGGGTGGGTTATAATTCACCCCTCCACTTT
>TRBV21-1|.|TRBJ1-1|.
CAPCGGNTEAFF
TGTGCCCCGTGCGGGGGAAACACTGAAGCTTTCTTT
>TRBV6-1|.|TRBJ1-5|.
CASSALGREMGQPQHF
TGTGCCAGCAGTGCCTTGGGCAGGGAAATGGGTCAGCCCCAGCATTTT
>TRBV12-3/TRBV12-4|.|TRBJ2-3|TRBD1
CASRGQVTDTQYF
TGTGCCAGCAGAGGACAGGTCACAGATACGCAGTATTTT
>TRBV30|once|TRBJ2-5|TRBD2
CAYLKRGGETQYF
TGTGCCTACCTAAAGCGGGGAGGGGAGACCCAGTACTTC
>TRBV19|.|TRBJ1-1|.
CASSMDKGLMNTEAFF
TGTGCCAGTAGTATGGACAAGGGGTTAATGAACACTGAAGCTTTCTTT
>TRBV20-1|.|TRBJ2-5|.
CSARLPGGETQYF
TGCAGTGCTAGGTTGCCCGGGGGCGAGACCCAGTACTTC
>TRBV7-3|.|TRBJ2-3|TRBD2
CASRHEGLAGGPTDTQYF
TGTGCCAGCAGACATGAGGGACTAGCGGGGGGGCCCACAGATACGCAGTATTTT
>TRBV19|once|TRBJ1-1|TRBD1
CASTVDRGQVSNTEAFF
TGTGCCAGTACCGTCGACAGGGGACAGGTGTCGAACACTGAAGCTTTCTTT
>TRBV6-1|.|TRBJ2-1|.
CASSERQNWVNEQFF
TGTGCCAGCAGCGAGCGACAAAACTGGGTTAATGAGCAGTTCTTC
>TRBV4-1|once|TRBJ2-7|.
CASSQVSILDEQYF
TGCGCCAGCAGCCAAGTTAGCATCCTAGACGAGCAGTACTTC